One sample yielded the 32 T cell receptor beta chains listed below, sequenced in a study of blood T cell repertoires in COVID-19. The protocol was immunoSEQ multiplex PCR, while the TCRdb copy is restricted to in-frame clones and leaves out a portion. The sample has 250,000 or so clones; about four fifths are singletons. Sequences were obtained from PBMCs or T cells enriched from blood (not recorded which). The source of these receptors is a man aged 55 to 70 who had recovered from COVID-19.

The CDR3 coding sequence is TGTGCCAGCAGGGGGACAGGGACTGAAAAACTGTTTTTT. It is translated as CASRGTGTEKLFF. The rearrangement uses TRBV7-9 and TRBJ1-4; TRBD1 agrees at 9 bases. The CDR3 is 13 residues long. Germline CDR1 is SEHNR and CDR2 is FQNEAQ (reference sequence). After removal of 6 bases from V and 7 bases from J, the junction contained 3 bases not matched to a gene.

CDR3 protein: CASRGIQGQLEAFF. The DNA for the CDR3 is TGTGCCAGCAGGGGCATTCAGGGTCAGCTAGAAGCTTTCTTT. This chain links TRBV2 with TRBJ1-1, with D possibly TRBD1 on 5 matching bases. V lost 6 bases, J lost 8 bases, and 19 bases lay in between. The CDR3 length is 14 residues. Germline V gene data show CDR1 as SNHLY and CDR2 as FYNNEI.

The chain joins TRBV6-5 to TRBJ2-5, with 10 bases matching TRBD1. CDR3 length equals 14 residues. Germline CDR1 and CDR2: MNHEY and SVGAGI. J lost 5 bases, V lost 8 bases, and 8 bases had no gene match. The CDR3 protein is CASGGQGVRETQYF. CDR3 DNA: TGTGCCAGCGGAGGACAGGGGGTACGGGAGACCCAGTACTTC.

This chain connects TRBV11-2 to TRBJ2-5, with 8 bases identical to TRBD1. V shed 0 bases and J 1 base; nucleotides not matched to a gene: 1. Germline V CDR1 and CDR2: SGHAT, FQNNGV. The CDR3 totals 15 residues. The CDR3 region is CASSLDQGAQETQYF. The CDR3 DNA reads as TGTGCCAGCAGCTTAGATCAGGGGGCCCAAGAGACCCAGTACTTC.

This clone was seen a single time. CDR3 nucleotides: TGTGCCAGCAGCCGGGACAGGGGCCATGGCTACACCTTC. Translating gives CASSRDRGHGYTF. V gene TRBV7-9 combines with J gene TRBJ1-2; 10 bases agree with TRBD1. Trimming cost V 5 bases and J 6 bases; bases outside gene matches: 3. CDR1 and CDR2 from the germline V gene are SEHNR and FQNEAQ (reference sequence). The CDR3 covers 13 residues.

This clone occurred a few times. This chain connects TRBV18 to TRBJ2-1; TRBD1 might be the D (6 bases). The length of the CDR3 is 16 residues. Germline V gene lookup returns CDR1 KGHSH and CDR2 LQKENI. The V and J ends lost 0 bases and 1 base respectively, with 10 bases between them. For the CDR3, the DNA is TGTGCCAGCTCACCACCCAGGGGAAAATCCTACAATGAGCAGTTCTTC. Protein sequence: CASSPPRGKSYNEQFF.

The chain is built from TRBV24-1 and TRBJ2-1; perhaps TRBD2 as D (6 bases). The CDR3 has 12 residues. V shed 7 bases and J shed 7 bases, with 10 bases lying between them. From germline, CDR1 is KGHDR and CDR2 SFDVKD. The CDR3 DNA reads as TGTGCCACCAGCTTGGGGGGAAATGAGCAGTTCTTC. It specifies CATSLGGNEQFF.

The V gene is TRBV5-5, the J gene TRBJ1-6; TRBD1 aligns across 8 bases. The J segment lost 0 bases and the V segment lost 0 bases, leaving 5 bases of the junction unmatched. The CDR3 sequence is 18 residues long. Germline V gene sequence: CDR1 SGHKS, CDR2 YYEKEE (reference sequence). CDR3 DNA sequence: TGTGCCAGCAGCTTGGGGTGGACAGGGAGCTCCTATAATTCACCCCTCCACTTT. The encoded protein is CASSLGWTGSSYNSPLHF.

A few counts support this clone. This CDR3 is also generated by other DNA sequences in the sample. The rearrangement links TRBV9 to TRBJ2-1; D call uncertain. V shed 2 bases and J shed 0 bases, with 9 bases lying between them. Germline CDR1 reads SGDLS; CDR2 reads YYNGEE. The CDR3 has 15 amino acids. For the CDR3, the DNA is TGTGCCAGCAGCGTCCGAGACATCTCCTACAATGAGCAGTTCTTC. The encoded protein is CASSVRDISYNEQFF.

The gene calls are TRBV5-1 and TRBJ1-2; 7 bases match TRBD1. This CDR3 is 15 amino acids long. Germline V lookup: CDR1 SGHRS, CDR2 YFSETQ. Trimming removed 3 bases from V and 4 bases from J; junction bases left unmatched: 9. CDR3: CASSWGTVKSYGYTF. The CDR3, as DNA: TGCGCCAGCAGCTGGGGGACAGTGAAAAGCTATGGCTACACCTTC.

The chain couples TRBV6-4 to TRBJ2-1, with D hard to call. The CDR3 has 14 amino acids. V was trimmed by 0 bases and J by 6 bases, leaving 9 bases between them. Germline CDR1 MRHNA, CDR2 SNTAGT. The CDR3 here is CASSDSGQLNEQFF. DNA of the CDR3: TGTGCCAGCAGTGACTCTGGGCAGCTCAATGAGCAGTTCTTC.

This rearrangement joins TRBV2 to TRBJ2-5; D gene uncertain. This CDR3 has 12 residues. The V gene lost 7 bases and the J gene lost 3 bases, with 9 bases spanning the gap. The V gene's germline CDR1 is SNHLY and CDR2 FYNNEI. The CDR3 protein is CASTEIEETQYF. The DNA of the CDR3 is TGTGCCAGCACCGAAATAGAAGAGACCCAGTACTTC.

The chain uses TRBV5-6 and TRBJ1-1, with a possible D match to TRBD1 (5 bases). The CDR3 length is 16 residues. CDR1 and CDR2 (germline): SGHDT, YYEEEE. The germline V and J ends were trimmed by 0 bases and 2 bases, with 14 bases remaining between them. The CDR3, as DNA: TGTGCCAGCAGCTTGGATCTCGGAGGGGTTAACACTGAAGCTTTCTTT. Encoded protein: CASSLDLGGVNTEAFF.

The rearrangement uses TRBV5-1 and TRBJ2-7; 8 bases map to TRBD1. The germline V gene encodes CDR1 SGHRS and CDR2 YFSETQ. The length of the CDR3 is 14 residues. The V gene end was trimmed by 0 bases and the J gene end by 6 bases; junction bases not matched to a gene: 5. The CDR3 DNA reads as TGCGCCAGCAGCTTGGAGGCAGGGGGCAGCGAGCAGTACTTC. Its translation is CASSLEAGGSEQYF.

This clone was observed a handful of times. The chain links TRBV6-6 to TRBJ2-3; 8 bases match TRBD2. This CDR3 region has 16 residues. Germline CDR1 is MNHNY and CDR2 is SVGAGI (reference sequence). J lost 0 bases, V lost 7 bases, and 9 bases had no gene match. The CDR3 DNA follows: TGTGCCAGCACCGGACTAGCTCAGCCAAGCACAGATACGCAGTATTTT. Translation gives CASTGLAQPSTDTQYF.

The chain carries TRBV2 and TRBJ2-1; unclear D gene. The CDR3 is 14 amino acids. Trimming took off 0 bases at V and 10 bases at J, with 13 bases between the two ends. Germline CDR1 is SNHLY and CDR2 is FYNNEI. The CDR3 sequence is CASSEARGFEEQFF. Here the CDR3 DNA reads TGTGCCAGCAGTGAAGCGAGAGGTTTCGAGGAGCAGTTCTTC.

The chain combines TRBV3-1 (or the pseudogene TRBV3-2) with TRBJ1-6, with 9 bases that match TRBD1. Germline values: CDR1 LGHDT, CDR2 YNNKEL (reference sequence). V lost 1 base to trimming and J lost 8 bases; unmatched junction nucleotides: 0. This CDR3 has 14 amino acids. Here the CDR3 DNA reads TGTGCCAGCAGCCAAGGGGACAGGGATTCACCCCTCCACTTT. Protein product: CASSQGDRDSPLHF.

V usage is TRBV19 and J usage is TRBJ1-1, with D possibly being TRBD1 (6 bases). The CDR3 is 14 amino acids. V was shortened by 2 bases and J by 1 base, with 8 bases between the two germline ends. Looked up from germline, CDR1 is LNHDA and CDR2 is SQIVND (reference sequence). CDR3 amino acids: CASSIRQENTEAFF. In DNA form, the CDR3 reads TGTGCCAGTAGTATACGACAGGAGAACACTGAAGCTTTCTTT.

The gene calls are TRBV3-1 (or the pseudogene TRBV3-2) and TRBJ1-4, with 7 bases matching TRBD1. CDR1 and CDR2 (germline): LGHDT, YNNKEL (reference sequence). The V gene end was trimmed by 4 bases and the J gene end by 3 bases; junction bases not matched to a gene: 5. The CDR3 is made up of 15 amino acids. The chain's CDR3 is CASSPPGTANEKLFF. The CDR3 bases are TGTGCCAGCAGCCCCCCCGGGACAGCTAATGAAAAACTGTTTTTT.

This clone showed up just once. The genes are TRBV7-8 and TRBJ1-3, with D hard to call. This CDR3 region has 13 residues. CDR1 and CDR2 (germline): SGHVS, FQNEAQ. Trimming removed 6 bases from V and 3 bases from J, with 9 bases in between. CDR3 amino acids: CASRYPGGNTIYF. In DNA form, the CDR3 reads TGTGCCAGCAGATATCCAGGTGGAAACACCATATATTTT.

This clone turned up a few times. This chain links TRBV7-8 with TRBJ1-2; D is possibly TRBD1 (6 bases). CDR1 and CDR2 from the germline V gene are SGHVS and FQNEAQ. This CDR3 region has 13 residues. V lost 6 bases and J 7 bases, leaving 15 bases between the germline ends. CDR3 DNA: TGTGCCAGCAGTGGACAGACGTCTCGTGGCTACACCTTC. Protein: CASSGQTSRGYTF.

The chain employs TRBV11-3 and TRBJ1-6; tentatively, D is TRBD1 (5 bases). The V gene's germline CDR1 is SGHNT and CDR2 YENEEA. The V end lost 5 bases, the J end lost 6 bases, and 8 bases lay between the germline ends. The CDR3 sequence is 13 residues long. The CDR3 nucleotides read TGTGCCAGCAGCGCCGACAGTAATTCACCCCTCCACTTT. It translates to CASSADSNSPLHF.

The chain combines TRBV30 with TRBJ2-3; TRBD2 agrees at 9 bases. Germline V gene sequence: CDR1 GTSNPN, CDR2 SVGIG (reference sequence). Trimming at V came to 3 bases and at J to 3 bases, leaving 13 bases not matched to a gene. This CDR3 has 17 amino acids. The CDR3 DNA sequence: TGTGCCTGGAGACAGCCCTCGGGACTAGCCGCGACAGATACGCAGTATTTT. The encoded protein is CAWRQPSGLAATDTQYF.

V gene TRBV12-3 or TRBV12-4 combines with J gene TRBJ1-1; D gene ambiguous. This CDR3 contains 13 residues. Trimming took off 6 bases at V and 6 bases at J, with 14 bases between the two ends. DNA for the CDR3: TGTGCCAGCAGCCCCACCCTCTCGGCTGAAGCTTTCTTT. Translated: CASSPTLSAEAFF.

The rearrangement links TRBV6-2 or TRBV6-3 to TRBJ1-1; D is unresolved. The CDR3 totals 15 residues. CDR1 is MNHEY and CDR2 is SVGEGT in the germline V gene. Trimming removed 4 bases at V and 1 base at J, with 13 bases between. This chain's CDR3 is CASSSLAGRNTEAFF. The CDR3 DNA reads TGTGCCAGCAGTTCCTTGGCAGGAAGGAACACTGAAGCTTTCTTT.

The V gene is TRBV30, the J gene TRBJ1-2; no clear D gene. V was trimmed by 3 bases and J by 4 bases, leaving 21 bases between them. CDR3 length equals 16 residues. Germline-derived CDR1 and CDR2 are GTSNPN and SVGIG (reference sequence). For the CDR3, the DNA is TGTGCCTGGAGCAGGACGTGGCAGGAGGCTGCCTATGGCTACACCTTC. This gives the protein CAWSRTWQEAAYGYTF.

This rearrangement joins TRBV7-6 to TRBJ1-2; TRBD1 matches at 7 bases. Germline CDR1 SGHVS, CDR2 FNYEAQ. With V trimmed by 2 bases and J by 4 bases, 7 bases remained unmatched. CDR3 length: 15 residues. CDR3 in amino acids: CASSLFPDRVYGYTF. The CDR3 bases are TGTGCCAGCAGCTTATTTCCAGACAGGGTCTATGGCTACACCTTC.

Worth noting for this clone: Because the CDR3 is missing its conserved closing phenylalanine or tryptophan, this is likely a read error. Because the CDR3's place on the DNA is in doubt, the DNA is left out and the CDR3 is given as listed by TCRdb. V and J are TRBV12-2 and TRBJ1-5; TRBD1 is the table's D call and was not checked against the DNA. TRBV12-2 is reported as a pseudogene. 9 amino acids form the CDR3, both terminal residues included. CDR3 amino acids: CATLQGVPL.

The rearrangement uses TRBV5-1 and TRBJ2-7; 12 bases fit TRBD2. V lost 5 bases and J lost 1; bases outside the gene matches: 4. The V gene's germline CDR1 is SGHRS and CDR2 YFSETQ. This CDR3 has 15 amino acids. This CDR3 is CASRTSGGISYEQYF. The CDR3 DNA reads as TGCGCCAGCAGGACTAGCGGGGGAATTTCCTACGAGCAGTACTTC.

The rearrangement joins TRBV19 to TRBJ1-5; D is uncertain. V was shortened by 6 bases and J by 0 bases, with 12 bases between the two germline ends. The CDR3 is 15 residues long. Germline CDR1 LNHDA, CDR2 SQIVND (reference sequence). CDR3 region: CASRSAGLSNQPQHF. For the CDR3, the DNA is TGTGCCAGTAGGTCGGCAGGTCTTAGCAATCAGCCCCAGCATTTT.

The V call is TRBV11-2, the J call TRBJ1-1; D is unclear. The germline V gene encodes CDR1 SGHAT and CDR2 FQNNGV. This CDR3 is 12 amino acids long. V was trimmed by 1 base and J by 8 bases, leaving 8 bases between them. The CDR3 nucleotides are TGTGCCAGCAGCTTAGTTATGAGGGAAGCTTTCTTT. It specifies CASSLVMREAFF.

The chain has TRBV7-8 and TRBJ1-3; 8 nucleotides agree with TRBD1. Losses at the gene ends were 4 bases for V and 0 bases for J; bases not matched to a gene: 5. This CDR3 region has 16 residues. Germline loops: CDR1 SGHVS, CDR2 FQNEAQ. The CDR3 DNA reads as TGTGCCAGCAGCTGGGACAGGACGAGCTCTGGAAACACCATATATTTT. This sequence encodes CASSWDRTSSGNTIYF.